Each of the 20 T cell receptor beta chains below was sequenced from the same sample in a study of technical replicates of blood from a handful of donors. TCRdb keeps only in-frame clones here, not all; method: immunoSEQ multiplex PCR. The table has 75,000 or so clones, just under 95% seen once. Sequencing was done on a sample of T cells isolated from PBMCs. All receptors derive from a human donor in good health.

V usage is TRBV15 and J usage is TRBJ1-2; D remains unclear. Germline V lookup: CDR1 LNHNV, CDR2 YYDKDF (reference sequence). CDR3 length equals 18 residues. Trimming pared 0 bases from V and 1 base from J, leaving 18 bases between. The CDR3 sequence is CATSRDGNWEEDNYGYTF. DNA for the CDR3: TGTGCCACCAGCAGAGATGGGAACTGGGAGGAGGATAACTATGGCTACACCTTC. Looking up the rest from reference TRBV15 and TRBJ1-2 gives the full variable domain: DAMVIQNPRYQVTQFGKPVTLSCSQTLNHNVMYWYQQKSSQAPKLLFHYYDKDFNNEADTPDNFQSRRPNTSFCFLDIRSPGLGDTAMYLCATSRDGNWEEDNYGYTFGSGTRLTVV.

V usage is TRBV10-3 and J usage is TRBJ2-7; maybe TRBD1 (6 bases). The CDR3 sequence is 18 residues long. Germline-derived CDR1 and CDR2 are ENHRY and SYGVKD. The V and J ends lost 4 bases and 1 base respectively, with 23 bases between them. The CDR3 loop is CAISVGKPGQGGSYEQYF. In DNA, the CDR3 is TGTGCCATCAGTGTCGGGAAACCGGGACAAGGGGGATCCTACGAGCAGTACTTC.

CDR3 nucleotide sequence: TGTGCCAGCAGCTTAGGATCCGCGGGAGGAGTTGGTGGCTACACCTTC. Its protein is CASSLGSAGGVGGYTF. The chain employs TRBV7-9 and TRBJ1-2; D gene uncertain. Between the trimmed V and J ends, which lost 1 base and 7 bases, there was a span of 19 bases. The CDR3 is 16 amino acids. Germline values: CDR1 SEHNR, CDR2 FQNEAQ (reference sequence).

The V gene is TRBV5-1, the J gene TRBJ1-1; a weak D match, TRBD1 (5 bases). V was shortened by 3 bases and J by 0 bases, with 9 bases between the two germline ends. This CDR3 spans 14 amino acids. Per germline, CDR1 SGHRS and CDR2 YFSETQ. The CDR3 here is CASSWRQLNTEAFF. The CDR3 coding sequence is TGCGCCAGCAGCTGGAGACAGTTGAACACTGAAGCTTTCTTT.

The chain employs TRBV30 and TRBJ2-5, with 8 nucleotides matching TRBD2. V lost 4 bases to trimming and J lost 2 bases; unmatched junction nucleotides: 9. Germline CDR1 and CDR2: GTSNPN and SVGIG (reference sequence). The CDR3 contains 15 residues. This CDR3 is CAWTRRRGVQETQYF. CDR3 DNA sequence: TGTGCCTGGACCAGACGGCGGGGGGTACAAGAGACCCAGTACTTC.

The V gene is TRBV11-3, the J gene TRBJ2-2; 8 nucleotides align to TRBD1. The germline V gene encodes CDR1 SGHNT and CDR2 YENEEA. The ends lost 5 bases at V and 2 bases at J; junction bases unmatched: 13. This CDR3 region has 18 residues. Here the CDR3 DNA reads TGTGCCAGCAGCCCTAGTAGTGAGACAGGGGAAAACACCGGGGAGCTGTTTTTT. Amino acids: CASSPSSETGENTGELFF.

CDR3 DNA sequence: TGTGCCTGGAGTGGCCTAGCGGGGTTAGTCAATGAGCAGTTCTTC. Its protein product is CAWSGLAGLVNEQFF. V gene TRBV30 combines with J gene TRBJ2-1; 9 bases agree with TRBD2. Unmatched junction bases numbered 7, after V lost 1 base and J lost 6 bases. From germline, CDR1 is GTSNPN and CDR2 SVGIG (reference sequence). The CDR3 sequence is 15 residues long.

The V call is TRBV28, the J call TRBJ2-7; a weak D match, TRBD2 (7 bases). Germline CDR1 MDHEN, CDR2 SYDVKM. The germline V and J ends were trimmed by 2 bases and 6 bases, with 20 bases remaining between them. This CDR3 comprises 16 residues. CDR3 protein: CASSLVRGSGGLEQYF. As DNA, the CDR3 is TGTGCCAGCAGTTTAGTCAGGGGCTCGGGGGGCCTCGAGCAGTACTTC.

The chain's CDR3 is CASTPGTGGPEQYF. In DNA form, the CDR3 reads TGTGCCAGCACGCCGGGGACGGGAGGGCCCGAGCAGTACTTC. J is TRBJ2-7 and V is TRBV5-5; TRBD2 agrees at 8 bases. The CDR3 contains 14 residues. Trimming took 6 bases from V and 6 from J; bases not matched to a gene: 11. CDR1 is SGHKS and CDR2 is YYEKEE in the germline V gene (reference sequence).

The genes are TRBV2 and TRBJ2-7, with 8 bases identical to TRBD2. The germline CDR1 and CDR2 sequences are SNHLY and FYNNEI. The CDR3 has 15 residues. V shed 5 bases and J 4 bases; nucleotides not matched to a gene: 10. The CDR3 sequence: CASSPTGTRAYEQYF. The CDR3 region has the DNA TGTGCCAGCAGTCCTACCGGGACTAGGGCTTACGAGCAGTACTTC.

The chain links TRBV10-3 to TRBJ1-1, with D perhaps TRBD1 (5 bases). The CDR3 contains 13 residues. Trimming removed 3 bases from V and 5 bases from J, with 10 bases in between. Germline values: CDR1 ENHRY, CDR2 SYGVKD. The CDR3 sequence is CAISDRAGTEAFF. The CDR3 region has the DNA TGTGCCATCAGTGACAGGGCAGGAACTGAAGCTTTCTTT.

The rearrangement joins TRBV15 to TRBJ1-4, with 7 bases fitting TRBD1. Per germline, CDR1 LNHNV and CDR2 YYDKDF (reference sequence). Unmatched junction bases numbered 1, after V lost 3 bases and J lost 3 bases. CDR3 length equals 14 residues. CDR3 amino acids: CATSRGQPNEKLFF. The CDR3 DNA reads TGTGCCACCAGCAGGGGACAGCCTAATGAAAAACTGTTTTTT.

The chain carries TRBV11-3 and TRBJ2-2; 9 bases agree with TRBD1. The CDR3 covers 14 residues. The germline CDR1 and CDR2 sequences are SGHNT and YENEEA. The trim removed 5 bases at V and 5 bases at J, leaving 3 bases unmatched. The CDR3 coding sequence is TGTGCCAGCAGCCCGGACAGGGGTACCGGGGAGCTGTTTTTT. Residues: CASSPDRGTGELFF.

V gene TRBV29-1 combines with J gene TRBJ1-3; the D gene is possibly TRBD1 (6 bases). Trimming pared 1 base from V and 1 base from J, leaving 17 bases between. The CDR3 totals 17 residues. Germline V gene sequence: CDR1 SQVTM, CDR2 ANQGSEA. The CDR3 bases are TGCAGCGTTGAAGTGGTAGGGGGGGCCTCTTCTGGAAACACCATATATTTT. Translation gives CSVEVVGGASSGNTIYF.

The CDR3 coding sequence is TGTGCCAGCAGCCAAGGGGGGACGGGAGGAGAGACCCAGTACTTC. Its protein is CASSQGGTGGETQYF. The chain combines TRBV4-2 with TRBJ2-5, with 7 bases aligning to TRBD2. CDR3 length: 15 amino acids. Germline V lookup: CDR1 LGHNA, CDR2 YNFKEQ. Trimming cost V 1 base and J 4 bases; bases outside gene matches: 6.

The chain employs TRBV15 and TRBJ2-7, with 8 bases matching TRBD2. With 5 bases clipped from V and 3 bases from J, the junction kept 3 bases outside the gene matches. CDR3 length equals 13 residues. The V gene's germline CDR1 is LNHNV and CDR2 YYDKDF (reference sequence). The CDR3, as DNA: TGTGCCACCAGCGCCGGGACTAGCTACGAGCAGTACTTC. Amino acid sequence: CATSAGTSYEQYF.

V and J are TRBV30 and TRBJ2-7; the D is unclear. V lost 0 bases, J lost 2 bases, and 11 bases lay in between. Germline assignment: CDR1 GTSNPN and CDR2 SVGIG (reference sequence). The CDR3 runs 14 residues. CDR3: CAWSVGAGTYEQYF. The CDR3, as DNA: TGTGCCTGGAGTGTTGGTGCAGGAACCTACGAGCAGTACTTC.

The chain uses TRBV29-1 and TRBJ1-2, with 12 bases identical to TRBD1. The CDR3 sequence is 16 residues long. Germline V gene data show CDR1 as SQVTM and CDR2 as ANQGSEA. V was pared by 0 bases and J by 7 bases, with 9 bases of the junction left unmatched. Written as DNA, the CDR3 is TGCAGCGTTGAAGATTTGGGACAGGGGGCTCGGAGTGGCTACACCTTC. This gives the protein CSVEDLGQGARSGYTF.

This chain connects TRBV19 to TRBJ2-5; TRBD2 agrees at 7 bases. Trimming cost V 2 bases and J 2 bases; bases outside gene matches: 5. The length of the CDR3 is 15 residues. Germline CDR1 LNHDA, CDR2 SQIVND (reference sequence). The CDR3 DNA reads TGTGCCAGTAGTATAAGCCTAGCGGATCAAGAGACCCAGTACTTC. This sequence encodes CASSISLADQETQYF.

This clone was seen a single time. V usage is TRBV19 and J usage is TRBJ1-2; TRBD1 agrees at 7 bases. After removal of 6 bases from V and 6 bases from J, the junction contained 16 bases not matched to a gene. CDR3 length equals 16 residues. Germline loops: CDR1 LNHDA, CDR2 SQIVND (reference sequence). CDR3 coding DNA: TGTGCCAGTAGCCGAACCCCCGGGCAGGGGGGTCATGGCTACACCTTC. Protein product: CASSRTPGQGGHGYTF.